This T cell receptor (beta chain) was documented in a study of shared clonotypes between healthy human individuals. Using immunoSEQ multiplex PCR, the repertoire was profiled, and TCRdb retains in-frame clones only, with some absent. Of around 720,000 clones listed, roughly 73% are singletons. CDR3 length: 14 residues. Between the trimmed V and J ends, which lost 5 bases and 3 bases, there was a span of 14 bases. Germline V gene sequence: CDR1 MNHNY, CDR2 SVGAGI (reference sequence). The chain is built from TRBV6-6 and TRBJ2-7; D possibly matches TRBD1 or TRBD2 (5 bases each). The receptor was derived from a woman in her 30s in good health. The sequenced sample consisted of memory CD4+ T cells sorted from blood. Subset denoted: CD45RA-negative fraction. The CDR3 is CASSGGPQFYEQYF. Here the CDR3 DNA reads TGTGCCAGCAGTGGGGGACCGCAATTCTACGAGCAGTACTTC.